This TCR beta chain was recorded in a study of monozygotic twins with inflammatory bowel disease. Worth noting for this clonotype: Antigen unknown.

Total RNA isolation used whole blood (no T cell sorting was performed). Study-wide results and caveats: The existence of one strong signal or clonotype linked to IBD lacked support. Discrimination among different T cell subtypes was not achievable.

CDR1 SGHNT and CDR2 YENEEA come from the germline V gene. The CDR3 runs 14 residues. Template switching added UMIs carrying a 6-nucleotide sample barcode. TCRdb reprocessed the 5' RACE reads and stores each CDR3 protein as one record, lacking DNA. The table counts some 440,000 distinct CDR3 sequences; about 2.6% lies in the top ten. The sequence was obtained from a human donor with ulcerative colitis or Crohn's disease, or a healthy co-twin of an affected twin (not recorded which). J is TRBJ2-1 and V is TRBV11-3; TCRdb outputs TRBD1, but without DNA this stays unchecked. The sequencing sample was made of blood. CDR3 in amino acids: CASSLTQGFDEQFF.